The present TCR beta chain was sequenced within a study of T cell repertoires in cytomegalovirus infection. Study in general: Evidence of both CMV infection and a matching HLA type came from public TCR beta signatures. Whole-study results and caveats: The cumulative frequency of public TCR beta families identified carriers of CMV plus the relevant HLA. CMV-specific TCR beta clonotypes restricted by HLA-C dominated the ex vivo response.

TCRdb processed the reads anew with MiXCR; each CDR3 protein has one entry. The sample consists of about 260,000 distinct CDR3 sequences, 9.1% of them appearing once. This CDR3 region has 13 residues. Trimming at V came to 10 bases and at J to 4 bases, leaving 7 bases not matched to a gene. Looked up from germline, CDR1 is SGHTA and CDR2 is FQGNSA. This clonotype has ten or more counts. No antigen is known for it. The TCR comes from a human donor in good health (CMV status not recorded). Some clones in this sample may be carry-over from other donors' samples. The chain uses TRBV7-2 and TRBJ2-3; 8 bases fit TRBD2. The sequenced sample consisted of PBMCs. CDR3 coding DNA: TGTGCCACCCGGGGGGGAAGACCAGATACGCAGTATTTT. Encoded protein: CATRGGRPDTQYF. The full variable domain, rest sourced from reference TRBV7-2 and TRBJ2-3, is GAGVSQSPSNKVTEKGKDVELRCDPISGHTALYWYRQSLGQGLEFLIYFQGNSAPDKSGLPSDRFSAERTGGSVSTLTIQRTQQEDSAVYLCATRGGRPDTQYFGPGTRLTVL.